This passage covers 16 T cell receptor beta chains from one sample sequenced in a study of control samples from healthy donors and cancer patients. Method: immunoSEQ multiplex PCR; TCRdb's copy keeps in-frame clones and lacks some. This repertoire shows about 120,000 clones, over 75% found once; its top ten account for just under 3%. The sequenced sample consisted of blood. These TCRs come from a man aged 55 to 70 in good health.

This rearrangement joins TRBV11-2 to TRBJ2-7; D unresolved. Trimming removed 1 base from V and 9 bases from J, with 7 bases in between. This CDR3 contains 11 residues. Per germline, CDR1 SGHAT and CDR2 FQNNGV. CDR3 nucleotide sequence: TGTGCCAGCAGCTTAGTGGAAGTGCAGTACTTC. It yields the protein CASSLVEVQYF.

This clone was seen a few times. The chain is built from TRBV5-1 and TRBJ2-1; perhaps D is TRBD1 or TRBD2 (5 bases each). V shed 2 bases and J shed 3 bases, with 9 bases lying between them. CDR3 length: 14 amino acids. The V gene's germline CDR1 is SGHRS and CDR2 YFSETQ. The CDR3 nucleotides read TGCGCCAGCAGCTTTGGGGGAAGCTACAATGAGCAGTTCTTC. Amino acids: CASSFGGSYNEQFF.

This clone has a single count. V is TRBV12-3 or TRBV12-4 and J is TRBJ2-4; 7 bases align to TRBD1. V trimming: 10 bases; J trimming: 6 bases; junction bases outside the gene matches: 6. CDR3 length: 12 residues. CDR3 protein: CATQGTANIQYF. The DNA of the CDR3 is TGTGCCACCCAGGGGACAGCAAACATTCAGTACTTC.

J is TRBJ2-3 and V is TRBV12-3 or TRBV12-4; no reliable D call. The CDR3 consists of 12 residues. The V gene lost 5 bases and the J gene lost 0 bases, with 3 bases spanning the gap. This chain's CDR3 is CASSPSTDTQYF. The DNA for the CDR3 is TGTGCCAGCAGTCCTAGCACAGATACGCAGTATTTT.

V and J are TRBV10-3 and TRBJ1-6; weak D call: TRBD1 (5 bases). Trimming removed 6 bases from V and 16 bases from J, with 19 bases in between. CDR1 is ENHRY, CDR2 SYGVKD, per germline. The CDR3 length is 13 residues. The CDR3 is CAISSRTWGNLHF. CDR3 sequence (DNA): TGTGCCATCAGCAGCCGGACGTGGGGCAATCTCCACTTT.

V usage is TRBV25-1 and J usage is TRBJ1-4; 9 positions agree with TRBD1. Trimming removed 8 bases from V and 5 bases from J; junction bases left unmatched: 0. Germline values: CDR1 MGHDK, CDR2 SYGVNS. The CDR3 loop spans 12 amino acids. The CDR3 loop is CASGTGNEKLFF. Here the CDR3 DNA reads TGTGCCAGCGGGACAGGGAATGAAAAACTGTTTTTT.

V and J are TRBV30 and TRBJ1-5, with 8 bases fitting TRBD1. Trimming removed 5 bases from V and 4 bases from J; junction bases left unmatched: 7. The CDR3 has 14 amino acids. Germline V gene data show CDR1 as GTSNPN and CDR2 as SVGIG (reference sequence). The CDR3 region has the DNA TGTGCCTGGGACGGACAGGGAGGAAATCAGCCCCAGCATTTT. Translated, it gives CAWDGQGGNQPQHF.

This chain links TRBV5-1 with TRBJ1-5; the D is unclear. This CDR3 contains 13 residues. Looked up from germline, CDR1 is SGHRS and CDR2 is YFSETQ. V was trimmed by 0 bases and J by 6 bases, leaving 7 bases between them. The DNA for the CDR3 is TGCGCCAGCAGCTTGGATCCCGCTCAGCCCCAGCATTTT. It yields the protein CASSLDPAQPQHF.

The gene calls are TRBV10-3 and TRBJ1-2; no reliable D call. V was cut by 8 bases and J by 4 bases, with 8 bases left in between. The CDR3 is made up of 11 amino acids. The germline V gene has CDR1 ENHRY and CDR2 SYGVKD. For the CDR3, the DNA is TGTGCCATCGGTGCCGGCTATGGCTACACCTTC. It is translated as CAIGAGYGYTF.

The rearrangement joins TRBV5-8 to TRBJ1-1, with a weak D call TRBD1 (6 bases). This CDR3 spans 13 amino acids. CDR1 is SGHTS, CDR2 YDEGEE, per germline. Trimming removed 2 bases at V and 4 bases at J, with 9 bases between. The CDR3 spells CASSFSRGTEAFF. CDR3 nucleotides: TGTGCCAGCAGCTTTAGCAGGGGCACTGAAGCTTTCTTT.

V usage is TRBV3-1 (or the pseudogene TRBV3-2) and J usage is TRBJ2-7; unclear D gene. The CDR3 has 12 amino acids. CDR1 LGHDT and CDR2 YNNKEL come from the germline V gene (reference sequence). The ends were cut back, 3 bases at V and 3 bases at J, with 6 bases in the middle. CDR3 DNA: TGTGCCAGCAGCCATATAAACTACGAGCAGTACTTC. Translating it yields CASSHINYEQYF.

The rearrangement joins TRBV30 to TRBJ2-2; D could derive from TRBD1 or TRBD2 (5 bases each). The CDR3 loop spans 14 amino acids. Per germline, CDR1 GTSNPN and CDR2 SVGIG (reference sequence). V lost 4 bases and J lost 0, with 9 bases in between. The CDR3 loop reads CAWNGGPNTGELFF. The CDR3 DNA is TGTGCCTGGAATGGGGGACCGAACACCGGGGAGCTGTTTTTT.

The chain couples TRBV12-3 or TRBV12-4 to TRBJ1-2; no clear D. The V and J ends lost 5 bases and 6 bases respectively, with 10 bases between them. CDR3 length: 12 residues. CDR3: CASSLGVNGYTF. CDR3 nucleotides: TGTGCCAGCAGTCTAGGAGTGAATGGCTACACCTTC.

This clone was found once. This chain links TRBV10-3 with TRBJ1-1, with 10 bases that match TRBD1. This CDR3 is 14 amino acids long. Trimming removed 6 bases from V and 7 bases from J; junction bases left unmatched: 8. Germline CDR1 is ENHRY and CDR2 is SYGVKD. CDR3 residues: CAIRLGTGAFEAFF. As DNA, the CDR3 is TGTGCCATCAGGTTGGGGACAGGGGCGTTTGAAGCTTTCTTT.

This chain links TRBV6-5 with TRBJ1-1; no firm D call. The CDR3 has 12 residues. Germline-derived CDR1 and CDR2 are MNHEY and SVGAGI. Trimming left V 7 bases short and J 10 bases short, with 16 bases between. Here the CDR3 DNA reads TGTGCCAGCACCCACCCGCCGATGGCAGCTTTCTTT. It specifies CASTHPPMAAFF.

The rearrangement joins TRBV28 to TRBJ2-3, with 8 bases fitting TRBD1. The V segment lost 6 bases and the J segment 6 bases; nucleotides outside the gene matches: 5. The germline gives CDR1 MDHEN, CDR2 SYDVKM. The CDR3 spans 13 residues. The CDR3 protein is CASRMTGVDTQYF. CDR3 bases: TGTGCCAGCAGGATGACAGGGGTGGATACGCAGTATTTT.